This T cell receptor (beta chain) is from a study of identifying expanded T cells in peripheral blood. Study-level results: Across healthy donors, higher total template counts meant significantly greater roughly 2-week count variance. Differentially abundant clones: roughly 1.3 between replicates, 15 to 17 at approximately 14 days, more than 18 at four.

Healthy donors had no documented immune events, such as infections, while sampled. Here immunoSEQ multiplex PCR was the method, and the copy in TCRdb shows in-frame clones only, minus some. Altogether fewer than 55,000 clones are present, 82% being singletons, with the ten largest covering roughly 15%. The sample holds one count of this clone. Its antigen is not known. Sequenced material: blood. The TCR originated in a person aged 18-70 years in good health.

The CDR3 sequence is CASSQGEASGGEPQETQYF. CDR3 nucleotide sequence: TGTGCCAGCAGCCAAGGAGAAGCTAGCGGGGGGGAACCACAAGAGACCCAGTACTTC. The rearrangement uses TRBV4-2 and TRBJ2-5, with 12 bases that match TRBD2. In germline, CDR1 is LGHNA, CDR2 YNFKEQ. V shed 1 base, J shed 2 bases, and the junction held 11 bases outside the gene matches. CDR3 length equals 19 residues.